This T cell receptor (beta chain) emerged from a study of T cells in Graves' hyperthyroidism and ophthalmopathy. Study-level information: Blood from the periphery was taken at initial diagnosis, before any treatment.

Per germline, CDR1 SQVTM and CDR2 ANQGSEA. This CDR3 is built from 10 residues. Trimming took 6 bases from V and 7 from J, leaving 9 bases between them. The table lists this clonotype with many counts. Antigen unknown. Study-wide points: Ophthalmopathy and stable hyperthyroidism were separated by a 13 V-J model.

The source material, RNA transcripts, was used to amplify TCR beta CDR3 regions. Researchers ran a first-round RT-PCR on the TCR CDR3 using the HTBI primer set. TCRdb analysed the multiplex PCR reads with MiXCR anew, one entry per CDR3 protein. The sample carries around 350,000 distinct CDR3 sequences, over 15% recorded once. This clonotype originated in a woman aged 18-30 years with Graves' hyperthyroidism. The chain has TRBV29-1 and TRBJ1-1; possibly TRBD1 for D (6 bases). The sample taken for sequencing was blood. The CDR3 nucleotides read TGCAGCGTAACGACAGGTGAAGCTTTCTTT. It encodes CSVTTGEAFF.